The T cell receptor beta chain under discussion was sequenced for a study of cytomegalovirus exposure and HLA in healthy donors. This clone was found a few times. Its cognate antigen is unknown. 13 Jbeta primers and 60 Vbeta primers were used for the PCR. The assay was immunoSEQ multiplex PCR, and TCRdb's table has in-frame clones only and misses some. The profile covers roughly 99,000 clones, with less than 85% appearing a single time and approximately 1.8% taken by the ten largest. Notes on the study in general: In a later analysis, productive TCRs from donors in an Asian-associated ancestry cluster reportedly carried fewer N-insertions than the cohort mean.

The CDR3 is 14 residues long. V shed 1 base and J 4 bases; nucleotides not matched to a gene: 3. Germline CDR1 SGHDT, CDR2 YYEEEE. Material: PBMCs. The chain couples TRBV5-6 to TRBJ1-1; 8 positions match TRBD1. This receptor was identified in a male donor in good health and CMV-seronegative. CDR3 region: CASSLPGGVTEAFF. The CDR3, as DNA: TGTGCCAGCAGCTTGCCAGGGGGCGTCACTGAAGCTTTCTTT. The full variable domain, with the rest looked up from reference TRBV5-6 and TRBJ1-1, is DAGVTQSPTHLIKTRGQQVTLRCSPKSGHDTVSWYQQALGQGPQFIFQYYEEEERQRGNFPDRFSGHQFPNYSSELNVNALLLGDSALYLCASSLPGGVTEAFFGQGTRLTVV.